This T cell receptor beta chain was identified in a study of T cells in Graves' hyperthyroidism and ophthalmopathy. Study at large: Peripheral blood was secured at the point of initial diagnosis, before any treatment.

This CDR3 comprises 11 residues. Trimming cost V 3 bases and J 5 bases, with 3 bases left between them. The germline CDR1 and CDR2 sequences are SGHRS and YFSETQ. Findings and caveats of the study: The majority of expanded thyroid clonotypes above 0.001 also appeared in blood.

RNA transcripts provided the source from which TCR beta CDR3 regions were amplified. The HTBI primer set drove a first-round RT-PCR of the TCR CDR3. TCRdb redid the calling of the multiplex PCR reads with MiXCR, one entry per CDR3 protein. The profile covers hundreds of thousands of distinct CDR3 sequences, with around 15% appearing a single time and approximately 15% taken by the ten largest. This clonotype was detected ten times or more. The antigen is not known. The study based diagnoses on clinical symptoms, serum thyroxine and TRAb, thyroid ultrasound and orbital computed tomography. This chain links TRBV5-1 with TRBJ2-1, with D hard to call. This receptor was obtained from a woman aged 35 to 49 with Graves' hyperthyroidism. The sequencing sample was made of blood. CDR3 sequence (DNA): TGCGCCAGCAGCTCAGACAATGAGCAGTTCTTC. This codes for CASSSDNEQFF.